This TCR beta chain emerged from a study of brain T cells in children with intractable seizures (dated by TCRdb to the early 2020s). Regarding the research as a whole: Resected brain tissue from about 48 pediatric epilepsy surgery cases was initially screened for immune gene transcripts with a NanoString immunology panel. Among the approximately 12 selected surgery cases, eight also had pre-surgery blood sequenced, leaving four with brain tissue only. On the study overall, not on this receptor specifically: Viral specificity was inferred only from CDR3 sequence similarity, and patients' HCMV serostatus was unknown. Because sequencing depth was different between pre-surgery and post-surgery blood, clones absent from the pre-surgery sample may reflect undersampling.

According to the study, the label for this sample's time point signals: blood from clinic visit 5 months post-surgery; TSC patient then seizure free. Surgery cases with the highest brain T cell transcript signatures were selected for TCR beta chain sequencing of brain tissue and, where available, blood. Patients had been treated with at least one anti-epileptic drug before surgery. The TCR-sequenced patients were children whose drug-resistant epilepsy was caused by tuberous sclerosis complex, focal cortical dysplasia, Rasmussen encephalitis or hemimegalencephaly. Bulk genomic DNA was isolated from unsorted brain tissue and whole blood using the Monarch genomic DNA purification kit. This clone was observed a handful of times. Its antigen has not been determined. Qualities for individual bases were not recorded, and no much larger clone is one base off. The immunoSEQ assay was used to generate TCR beta chain sequences from genomic DNA. The original pipeline was this. CDR3 sequences that did not begin with the conserved framework cysteine at position 104 were removed by hand. Clonality was calculated as one minus the normalized Shannon's Diversity Index, with values ranging from 0 (maximal diversity) to 1 (oligoclonal). To check whether a given CDR3 had different frequencies in two samples, for example brain versus blood, chi-squared comparison-of-proportions tests were used. Public clonotypes were found through immuneACCESS searches, while the VDJdb browser was used to judge similarity to known antiviral clonotypes. TCRdb obtained this table from immuneACCESS and retained in-frame rearrangements with V and J assigned. These tables miss some clones; where compared with another copy, unresolved V genes account for less than half of the shortfall, and the remainder is unexplained. The V and J calls and clone size are taken from that table; D and trimming were inferred from the DNA. The sample records about 340,000 clones, 85% to 95% of which are singletons. Jointly, the top ten make up 4.5% to 7% of the sample.

The trim is 10 bases for V and 5 bases for J, with a gap of 11 bases between the germline ends. The germline V gene encodes CDR1 WNHNN and CDR2 SYGVQD (reference sequence). Including cysteine and phenylalanine, the CDR3 has 11 amino acids. Just CDR3 DNA is preserved here, 33 bases in frame from base 1. This specimen consisted of peripheral blood, obtained 4 to 5 months after surgery. The receptor was isolated from a boy younger than two with tuberous sclerosis and intractable seizures. The chain was built from TRBV10-1 and TRBJ1-1; matching of 6 bases hints at TRBD1 as the D gene. The bases are TGCGCCAATGGACAGCGGACTGAAGCTTTCTTT. Its translation is CANGQRTEAFF.